This T cell receptor (beta chain) came from a study of OX40 agonist ivuxolimab in advanced cancers. The wider study: With ivuxolimab, an agonistic anti-OX40 (CD134) antibody, patients were treated. Among those enrolled, mean age was approximately 60 years (range about 23 to 80) and about 79% were male. The study enrolled dose-escalation patients with hepatocellular carcinoma, melanoma, renal cell or head and neck cancer.

The CDR3 sequence is 13 residues long. Germline loops: CDR1 SQVTM, CDR2 ANQGSEA. Trimming shortened V by 3 bases and J by 5 bases, and 11 bases separated the two germline ends. Profiled with immunoSEQ multiplex PCR; TCRdb holds only in-frame clones, not every one. The sample has 100,000 to 150,000 clones, 90% seen once. The source of this sequence is an adult with an advanced solid tumor such as melanoma, head and neck, liver or kidney cancer. The sample was CD4+ or CD8+ T cells sorted from blood, taken in a trial of the OX40 agonist ivuxolimab. The chain employs TRBV29-1 and TRBJ2-1; D might be TRBD2 (6 bases). Written as DNA, the CDR3 is TGCAGCGTTGAGGGAGGACGAGACAATGAGCAGTTCTTC. Translating gives CSVEGGRDNEQFF.